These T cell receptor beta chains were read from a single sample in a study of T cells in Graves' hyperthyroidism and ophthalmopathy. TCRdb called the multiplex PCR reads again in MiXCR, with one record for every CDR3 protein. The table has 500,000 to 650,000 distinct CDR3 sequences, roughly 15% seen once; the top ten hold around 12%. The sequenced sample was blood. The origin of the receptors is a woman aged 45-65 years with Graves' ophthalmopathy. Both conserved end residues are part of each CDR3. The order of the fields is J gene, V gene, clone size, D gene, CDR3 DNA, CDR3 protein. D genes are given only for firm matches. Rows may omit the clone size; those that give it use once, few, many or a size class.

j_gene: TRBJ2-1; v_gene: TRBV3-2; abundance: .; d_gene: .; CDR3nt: TGTGCCAGCAGCCAACGACTATTGTTGGATGGGAATGAGCAGTTCTTC; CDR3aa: CASSQRLLLDGNEQFF
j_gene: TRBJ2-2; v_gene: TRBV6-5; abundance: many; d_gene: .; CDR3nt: TGTGCCAGCAGTTACTCCCGCGGGAACACCGGGGAGCTGTTTTTT; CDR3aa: CASSYSRGNTGELFF
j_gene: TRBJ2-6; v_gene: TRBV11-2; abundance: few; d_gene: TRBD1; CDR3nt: TGTGCCAGCAGCTCCCCTCGACAGGGGCCCTCTGGGGCCAACGTCCTGACTTTC; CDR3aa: CASSSPRQGPSGANVLTF
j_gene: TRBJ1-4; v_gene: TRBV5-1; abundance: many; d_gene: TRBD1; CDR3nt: TGCGCCAGCAGCTTGGCTCCAGGGGGAGAAGTGAAAAAACTGTTTTTT; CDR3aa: CASSLAPGGEVKKLFF
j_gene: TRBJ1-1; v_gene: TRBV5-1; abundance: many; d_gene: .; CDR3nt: TGCGCCAGCAGCTTGGATGGTGGGGGGGTCTTTAACACTGAAGCTTTCTTT; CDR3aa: CASSLDGGGVFNTEAFF
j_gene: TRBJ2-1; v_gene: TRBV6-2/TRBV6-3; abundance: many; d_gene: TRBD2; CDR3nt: TGTGCCAGCAGTTATCCCTTAGCGGGAGAAAGTCGGGCAAGCTCCTACAATGAGCAGTTCTTC; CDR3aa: CASSYPLAGESRASSYNEQFF
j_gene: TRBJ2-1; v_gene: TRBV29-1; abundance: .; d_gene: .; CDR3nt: TGCAGCGTTGTGGCTATTTCCTACAATGAGCAGTTCTTC; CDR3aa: CSVVAISYNEQFF
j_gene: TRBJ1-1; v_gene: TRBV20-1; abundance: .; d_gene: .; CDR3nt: TGCAGTGCTCGTGACAGTGTTGTTTTGAACACTGAAGCTTTCTTT; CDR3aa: CSARDSVVLNTEAFF
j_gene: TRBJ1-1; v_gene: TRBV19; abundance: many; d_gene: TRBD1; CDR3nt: TGTGCCAGTACTAGGGGGCTCACTGAAGCTTTCTTT; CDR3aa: CASTRGLTEAFF
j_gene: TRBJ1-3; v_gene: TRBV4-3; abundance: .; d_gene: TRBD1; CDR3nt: TGCGCCAGCAGCCACAGACAGGGTGTCACTGGAAACACCATATATTTT; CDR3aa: CASSHRQGVTGNTIYF
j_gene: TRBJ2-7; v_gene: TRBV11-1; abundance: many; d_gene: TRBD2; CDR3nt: TGTGCCAGCAGCTTAAAGGGACTAGCGGACCGCTCCTACGAGCAGTACTTC; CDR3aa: CASSLKGLADRSYEQYF
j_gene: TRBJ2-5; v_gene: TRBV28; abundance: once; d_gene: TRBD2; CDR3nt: TGTGCCAGCAGTTCTCGGACTAGCGGGAGGCCCAACCAAGAGACCCAGTACTTC; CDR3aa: CASSSRTSGRPNQETQYF
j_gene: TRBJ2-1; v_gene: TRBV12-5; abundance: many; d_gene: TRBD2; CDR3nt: TGTGCTAGTGGTTTGGTAACCAGCGGGAGTTTTAATGAGCAGTTCTTC; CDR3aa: CASGLVTSGSFNEQFF
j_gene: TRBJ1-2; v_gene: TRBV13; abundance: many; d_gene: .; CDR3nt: TGTGCCAGCCGTCGGGCCCCCGAAGGAGGCGGCTACACCTTC; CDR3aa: CASRRAPEGGGYTF
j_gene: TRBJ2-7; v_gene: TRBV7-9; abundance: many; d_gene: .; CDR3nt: TGTGCCAGCAGCTTAGTCCTAGTCCCCTCCTACGAGCAGTACTTC; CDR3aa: CASSLVLVPSYEQYF
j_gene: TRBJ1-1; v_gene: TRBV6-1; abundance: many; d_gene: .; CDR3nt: TGTGCCAGCAGTGATCCGGGACGCATGAACACTGAAGCTTTCTTT; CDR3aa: CASSDPGRMNTEAFF
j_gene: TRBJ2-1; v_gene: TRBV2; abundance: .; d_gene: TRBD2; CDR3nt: TGTGCCAGCAGTGGCGAGCGGGAGGAATCCTACAATGAGCAGTTCTTC; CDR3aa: CASSGEREESYNEQFF